This TCR beta chain was recorded in a study of CD8+ T cells in alopecia areata. The germline V gene encodes CDR1 SEHNR and CDR2 FQNEAQ (reference sequence). The CDR3 extends over 15 amino acids. Trimming pared 5 bases from V and 2 bases from J, leaving 15 bases between. Treatment given: oral pan-JAK inhibitor, 5-10 mg twice daily. RNA, once extracted, was reverse transcribed into cDNA for use as the sequencing template. Data came from immunoSEQ multiplex PCR; TCRdb stores just in-frame clones and leaves some out. This sample carries fewer than 200,000 clones, about 60% of them seen once, and the ten largest clones take 14%.

The specimen was CD4+ T cells sorted from blood, collected at week 24, from a patient treated with tofacitinib. This TCR came from a human donor with alopecia areata. The chain couples TRBV7-9 to TRBJ1-1; D perhaps matches TRBD1 (5 bases). The DNA of the CDR3 is TGTGCCAGCAGCCCTAAGTACGGGGCAAACACTGAAGCTTTCTTT. This sequence encodes CASSPKYGANTEAFF.